These 11 T cell receptor beta chains were sequenced from one sample in a study of vaccination and CD4 T cells after COVID-19. Sample treatment: roughly 10-day PBMC culture with coronavirus spike peptide pools or control peptides (ViraFEST assay). Their target antigens are unknown. With the Oncomine TCR Beta short-read assay, DNA from cultured CD4+ T cells was sequenced. Each CDR3 protein is one row after TCRdb ran MiXCR on the PCR reads. Counted here are approximately 12,000 distinct CDR3 sequences, under 40% occurring once; the ten biggest clones make up 20% to 30%. Sequencing input: cultured CD4+ T cells from blood. Source of these receptors: a human donor with COVID-19.

This clonotype occurred a few times. V is TRBV27 and J is TRBJ1-2; 7 bases match TRBD1. This CDR3 comprises 13 residues. Germline V lookup: CDR1 MNHEY, CDR2 SMNVEV (reference sequence). Unmatched junction bases numbered 4, after V lost 3 bases and J lost 6 bases. CDR3 bases: TGTGCCAGCAGTTTCTCAGGGACAGATGGCTACACCTTC. Amino acids: CASSFSGTDGYTF.

The J gene is TRBJ2-3, the V gene TRBV21-1; TRBD2 is the table's D call, not checked against the DNA. TRBV21-1 is assigned pseudogene status. The CDR3 length is 15 residues. DNA of the CDR3: TGTGCCAGCCGAACTAGCGGGGGGGTTCCAGATACGCAGTATTTT. This sequence encodes CASRTSGGVPDTQYF.

This clonotype was recorded a few times. The chain joins TRBV10-2 to TRBJ1-2; no firm D call. The CDR3 length is 11 residues. Germline V lookup: CDR1 WSHSY, CDR2 SAAADI. The V gene lost 2 bases and the J gene lost 6 bases, with 4 bases spanning the gap. CDR3 sequence: CASSERDGYTF. The CDR3 nucleotides read TGCGCCAGCAGTGAGAGGGATGGCTACACCTTC.

The V call is TRBV6-4, the J call TRBJ2-7; D unclear. Deletions cut 6 bases from V and 2 bases from J, with 2 bases between. The CDR3 covers 10 residues. Germline assignment: CDR1 MRHNA and CDR2 SNTAGT. The CDR3 nucleotides are TGTGCCAGCAGAACCTACGAGCAGTACTTC. Amino acid sequence: CASRTYEQYF.

This chain joins TRBV5-6 and TRBJ2-6; no firm D call. This CDR3 comprises 20 residues. The V end was cut by 4 bases, the J end by 1 base, with 24 bases between. Germline lookup yields CDR1 SGHDT and CDR2 YYEEEE. The CDR3 nucleotides read TGTGCCAGCAGCACGGTAGTCCTGGCAGCGCTGACTTCTGGGGCCAACGTCCTGACTTTC. Encoded protein: CASSTVVLAALTSGANVLTF. Using reference TRBV5-6 and TRBJ2-6 for the parts outside the CDR3, the full variable domain is DAGVTQSPTHLIKTRGQQVTLRCSPKSGHDTVSWYQQALGQGPQFIFQYYEEEERQRGNFPDRFSGHQFPNYSSELNVNALLLGDSALYLCASSTVVLAALTSGANVLTFGAGSRLTVL.

The chain carries TRBV9 and TRBJ1-1; D ambiguous. Germline assignment: CDR1 SGDLS and CDR2 YYNGEE. Trimming left V 0 bases short and J 1 base short, with 10 bases between. The CDR3 sequence is 15 residues long. As DNA, the CDR3 is TGTGCCAGCAGCGTAGCTCGGGCAGCGAACACTGAAGCTTTCTTT. It yields the protein CASSVARAANTEAFF. The full variable domain, in which reference TRBV9 and TRBJ1-1 provide the parts outside the CDR3, is DSGVTQTPKHLITATGQRVTLRCSPRSGDLSVYWYQQSLDQGLQFLIQYYNGEERAKGNILERFSAQQFPDLHSELNLSSLELGDSALYFCASSVARAANTEAFFGQGTRLTVV.

This clonotype has more than one count but fewer than ten. This rearrangement joins TRBV7-2 to TRBJ2-5, with a tentative D call TRBD1 (6 bases). Germline CDR1 is SGHTA and CDR2 is FQGNSA. Deletions cut 6 bases from V and 0 bases from J, with 14 bases between. The length of the CDR3 is 15 residues. For the CDR3, the DNA is TGTGCCAGCAGTCCTAGGGCAGGGGACCAAGAGACCCAGTACTTC. Protein: CASSPRAGDQETQYF.

The chain employs TRBV15 and TRBJ2-5, with D possibly being TRBD1 (6 bases). The CDR3 has 17 amino acids. The V and J ends lost 0 bases and 7 bases respectively, with 21 bases between them. Germline assignment: CDR1 LNHNV and CDR2 YYDKDF (reference sequence). CDR3 DNA: TGTGCCACCAGCAGAGAAGCGTCAGGGGTCGACCGACGGACCCAGTACTTC. Translation gives CATSREASGVDRRTQYF.

This clonotype was counted between two and nine times. This chain connects TRBV27 to TRBJ2-2; a possible D gene is TRBD2 (6 bases). The V and J ends lost 8 bases and 3 bases respectively, with 13 bases between them. This CDR3 has 14 residues. Germline V CDR1 and CDR2: MNHEY, SMNVEV (reference sequence). CDR3 loop: CASGQTRDTGELFF. CDR3 DNA: TGTGCCAGCGGCCAGACTAGAGACACCGGGGAGCTGTTTTTT.

The V gene is TRBV2, the J gene TRBJ2-3; 8 bases map to TRBD1. V gave up 4 bases and J gave up 7 bases; unmatched junction bases: 10. Germline V CDR1 and CDR2: SNHLY, FYNNEI. CDR3 length: 15 residues. CDR3 residues: CASSVRQGASYTQYF. The CDR3 DNA sequence: TGTGCCAGCAGTGTTCGGCAGGGGGCCAGTTATACGCAGTATTTT.

The chain carries TRBV10-2 and TRBJ2-1; a possible D gene is TRBD2 (6 bases). Germline lookup yields CDR1 WSHSY and CDR2 SAAADI. Trimming took off 3 bases at V and 6 bases at J, with 15 bases between the two ends. CDR3 length: 15 amino acids. The CDR3 region has the DNA TGCGCCAGCAGTGATGGAGGGGTGGGTGTCAATGAGCAGTTCTTC. As protein: CASSDGGVGVNEQFF.